These 19 T cell receptor beta chains were all obtained from the same sample, sequenced in a study of blood T cell repertoires in COVID-19. Sequencing used immunoSEQ multiplex PCR; TCRdb keeps in-frame clones, though not all of them. There are fewer than 250,000 clones in the sample; 70% to 90% occur only once, and approximately 8.1% lies in the top ten. Sequencing used peripheral blood. The source is a woman aged 50 to 60 with active or convalescent COVID-19.

V usage is TRBV5-6 and J usage is TRBJ2-2, with 11 nucleotides matching TRBD2. The CDR3 extends over 19 amino acids. With V trimmed by 3 bases and J by 0 bases, 10 bases remained unmatched. CDR1 and CDR2 (germline): SGHDT, YYEEEE. The CDR3 coding sequence is TGTGCCAGCAGCTCCCTAGGGACTAGCGGCTCTCCGAACACCGGGGAGCTGTTTTTT. Amino acid sequence: CASSSLGTSGSPNTGELFF.

The chain recombines TRBV2 with TRBJ2-7; 10 bases fit TRBD1. The CDR3 totals 13 residues. Germline trimming cut 7 bases from V and 4 bases from J; bases unmatched to any gene: 4. Germline loops: CDR1 SNHLY, CDR2 FYNNEI. CDR3 amino acids: CASNGQGEYEQYF. CDR3 nucleotides: TGTGCCAGCAACGGACAGGGGGAGTACGAGCAGTACTTC.

The chain has TRBV5-4 and TRBJ2-5, with D perhaps TRBD1 (5 bases). This CDR3 has 14 amino acids. The V end was cut by 1 base, the J end by 2 bases, with 9 bases between. Germline V gene data show CDR1 as SGHNT and CDR2 as YYREEE (reference sequence). The CDR3 coding sequence is TGTGCCAGCAGCTTGAGACAGAATCAAGAGACCCAGTACTTC. This translates into CASSLRQNQETQYF.

V is TRBV6-1 and J is TRBJ2-7; TRBD2 aligns across 7 bases. Germline V gene data show CDR1 as MNHNS and CDR2 as SASEGT. The CDR3 covers 15 residues. After removal of 0 bases from V and 0 bases from J, the junction contained 2 bases not matched to a gene. The CDR3 bases are TGTGCCAGCAGTGAAGCGGGCGGGAGCTCCTACGAGCAGTACGTC. Translated: CASSEAGGSSYEQYV.

The V call is TRBV7-2, the J call TRBJ2-5, with TRBD1 identical over 10 bases. The CDR3 spans 16 residues. Per germline, CDR1 SGHTA and CDR2 FQGNSA. V gave up 5 bases and J gave up 6 bases; unmatched junction bases: 12. The CDR3 spells CASSPGTGEGWKTQYF. CDR3 DNA sequence: TGTGCCAGCAGCCCTGGGACAGGGGAAGGGTGGAAGACCCAGTACTTC.

This clone was recorded only once. The chain is built from TRBV5-1 and TRBJ2-5, with D possibly matching TRBD2 (6 bases). The germline gives CDR1 SGHRS, CDR2 YFSETQ. This CDR3 has 14 residues. V was trimmed by 0 bases and J by 1 base, leaving 7 bases between them. The CDR3 DNA reads TGCGCCAGCAGCTTGGTCGGGGGCCAAGAGACCCAGTACTTC. Its translation is CASSLVGGQETQYF.

This chain links TRBV28 with TRBJ1-5; D remains unclear. V was clipped by 6 bases and J by 9 bases, with 12 bases between them. Germline CDR1 MDHEN, CDR2 SYDVKM. This CDR3 comprises 12 residues. CDR3 coding DNA: TGTGCCAGCAGCCACCCCCCGCGGCCCCAGCATTTT. Translated: CASSHPPRPQHF.

The chain carries TRBV11-2 and TRBJ2-7; 10 positions agree with TRBD1. V shed 4 bases and J 4 bases; nucleotides not matched to a gene: 4. CDR3 length equals 14 residues. The germline V gene encodes CDR1 SGHAT and CDR2 FQNNGV. The CDR3 sequence is CASSSRTGGYEQYF. The CDR3, as DNA: TGTGCCAGCAGCTCGCGGACAGGGGGATACGAGCAGTACTTC.

The gene calls are TRBV30 and TRBJ1-6, with TRBD1 as a possible D gene (5 bases). The CDR3 is 14 amino acids. Germline V gene sequence: CDR1 GTSNPN, CDR2 SVGIG (reference sequence). The germline V and J ends were trimmed by 3 bases and 9 bases, with 15 bases remaining between them. The CDR3 DNA is TGTGCCTGGAGGAATCGGCAGGGAAGTTCACCCCTCCACTTT. Its protein is CAWRNRQGSSPLHF.

The genes are TRBV10-3 and TRBJ2-3, with D possibly matching TRBD2 (6 bases). CDR3 length: 12 residues. V lost 8 bases to trimming and J lost 4 bases, with 10 bases between them. Germline V CDR1 and CDR2: ENHRY, SYGVKD. In DNA form, the CDR3 reads TGTGCCATCCCCGGAGGGGCAGATACGCAGTATTTT. It codes for CAIPGGADTQYF.

The chain couples TRBV28 to TRBJ2-7, with 7 bases fitting TRBD1. CDR3 length: 16 residues. V lost 7 bases and J lost 0; bases outside the gene matches: 12. CDR1 and CDR2 (germline): MDHEN, SYDVKM. Here the CDR3 reads CASNHPSRDSSYEQYF. CDR3 sequence (DNA): TGTGCCAGCAACCACCCGAGTCGGGACAGCTCCTACGAGCAGTACTTC.

This clone was found once. The genes are TRBV5-1 and TRBJ1-2; no clear D gene. The germline V gene encodes CDR1 SGHRS and CDR2 YFSETQ. Deletions cut 7 bases from V and 0 bases from J, with 22 bases between. The CDR3 length is 17 residues. CDR3 nucleotide sequence: TGCGCCAGCTCCACGACCGTCCCTACAGAGCCTAACTATGGCTACACCTTC. Protein: CASSTTVPTEPNYGYTF. Based on the CDR3 plus reference TRBV5-1 and TRBJ1-2, the full variable domain is KAGVTQTPRYLIKTRGQQVTLSCSPISGHRSVSWYQQTPGQGLQFLFEYFSETQRNKGNFPGRFSGRQFSNSRSEMNVSTLELGDSALYLCASSTTVPTEPNYGYTFGSGTRLTVV.

The J gene is TRBJ2-3, the V gene TRBV28; TRBD2 might be the D (5 bases). This CDR3 is 12 amino acids long. Trimming left V 2 bases short and J 14 bases short, with 14 bases between. Germline V gene lookup returns CDR1 MDHEN and CDR2 SYDVKM. Written as DNA, the CDR3 is TGTGCCAGCAGTTTACGGAACCGGGCGGGGTATTTT. Its translation is CASSLRNRAGYF.

The J gene is TRBJ2-5, the V gene TRBV24-1, with 7 bases that match TRBD2. This CDR3 region has 15 residues. Trimming at V came to 5 bases and at J to 2 bases, leaving 7 bases not matched to a gene. Germline CDR1 is KGHDR and CDR2 is SFDVKD. CDR3 DNA: TGTGCCACCAGTGTAAGCGGGGCTATACAAGAGACCCAGTACTTC. It encodes CATSVSGAIQETQYF.

This rearrangement joins TRBV2 to TRBJ2-1, with TRBD1 matching over 12 bases. Germline trimming cut 6 bases from V and 7 bases from J; bases unmatched to any gene: 7. From germline, CDR1 is SNHLY and CDR2 FYNNEI. The CDR3 consists of 15 residues. CDR3: CASSSGQGARNEQFF. CDR3 coding DNA: TGTGCCAGCAGCTCGGGACAGGGGGCTCGGAATGAGCAGTTCTTC.

This rearrangement joins TRBV5-6 to TRBJ2-7; unclear D gene. V was clipped by 4 bases and J by 4 bases, with 9 bases between them. The germline gives CDR1 SGHDT, CDR2 YYEEEE. CDR3 length equals 12 residues. The CDR3 here is CASSVGLYEQYV. The CDR3 DNA follows: TGTGCCAGCAGCGTCGGGTTATACGAGCAGTACGTC.

V gene TRBV9 combines with J gene TRBJ2-7; tentatively, D is TRBD1 (6 bases). The CDR3 consists of 15 residues. The germline V and J ends were trimmed by 4 bases and 2 bases, with 16 bases remaining between them. CDR1 and CDR2 from the germline V gene are SGDLS and YYNGEE. This chain's CDR3 is CASSSRADSTYEQYF. DNA for the CDR3: TGTGCCAGCAGCTCTAGGGCGGACAGTACCTACGAGCAGTACTTC. Filled out from reference TRBV9 and TRBJ2-7, the complete variable domain reads DSGVTQTPKHLITATGQRVTLRCSPRSGDLSVYWYQQSLDQGLQFLIQYYNGEERAKGNILERFSAQQFPDLHSELNLSSLELGDSALYFCASSSRADSTYEQYFGPGTRLTVT.

The J gene is TRBJ2-1, the V gene TRBV27; D is unclear. This CDR3 has 15 amino acids. V lost 3 bases to trimming and J lost 0 bases, with 9 bases between them. The germline V gene encodes CDR1 MNHEY and CDR2 SMNVEV (reference sequence). The DNA for the CDR3 is TGTGCCAGCAGTTTCTCAACAAACTCCTACAATGAGCAGTTCTTC. Translating gives CASSFSTNSYNEQFF.

This chain joins TRBV6-5 and TRBJ2-1; 7 positions match TRBD1. With V trimmed by 5 bases and J by 3 bases, 7 bases remained unmatched. CDR3 size: 15 residues. Germline CDR1 is MNHEY and CDR2 is SVGAGI. The CDR3 is CASSPGTVDYNEQFF. The CDR3 DNA follows: TGTGCCAGCAGTCCCGGGACAGTCGACTACAATGAGCAGTTCTTC.